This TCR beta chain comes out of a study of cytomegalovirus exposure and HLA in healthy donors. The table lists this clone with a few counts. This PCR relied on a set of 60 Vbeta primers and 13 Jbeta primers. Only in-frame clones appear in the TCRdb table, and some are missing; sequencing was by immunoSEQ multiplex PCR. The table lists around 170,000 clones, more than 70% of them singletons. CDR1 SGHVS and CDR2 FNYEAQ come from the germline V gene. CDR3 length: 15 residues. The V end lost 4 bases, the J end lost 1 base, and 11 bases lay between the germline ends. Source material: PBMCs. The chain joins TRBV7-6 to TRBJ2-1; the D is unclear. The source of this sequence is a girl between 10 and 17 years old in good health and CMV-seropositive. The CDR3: CASSWRPDSYNEQFF. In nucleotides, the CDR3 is TGTGCCAGCAGCTGGAGACCCGATTCCTACAATGAGCAGTTCTTC.